The 8 T cell receptor beta chains given below trace back to one sample, sequenced in a study of naive and memory T cell subsets. The beta constant-region primer was an equimolar mix of two oligonucleotides covering TRBC1 and TRBC2. Nested alpha and beta constant-region primers with the SP2 primer drove four PCR rounds on ligated cDNA. Via MiXCR, TCRdb re-called the UMI-ligation and nested PCR reads, giving one row per CDR3 protein. The sample has over 100,000 distinct CDR3 sequences, over 30% seen once. The material sequenced was central memory CD4+ T cells from blood. Receptors were obtained from a human donor in good health.

V gene TRBV20-1 combines with J gene TRBJ2-5, with D possibly TRBD1 on 6 matching bases. The CDR3 spans 14 residues. The germline V gene has CDR1 DFQATT and CDR2 SNEGSKA (reference sequence). V lost 1 base, J lost 5 bases, and 14 bases lay in between. CDR3 sequence (DNA): TGCAGTGCTAGAGGTCCAGGGGTCCGCGAGACCCAGTACTTC. Its protein is CSARGPGVRETQYF.

The chain links TRBV5-5 to TRBJ2-7; possible D gene TRBD1, 5 bases. V was shortened by 1 base and J by 5 bases, with 13 bases between the two germline ends. The CDR3 consists of 14 residues. Germline V gene sequence: CDR1 SGHKS, CDR2 YYEKEE (reference sequence). In DNA form, the CDR3 reads TGTGCCAGCAGCTTGTTACGGGCAGGGAACGAGCAGTACTTC. It specifies CASSLLRAGNEQYF.

The chain joins TRBV7-2 to TRBJ2-5, with 7 bases lining up with TRBD1. With V trimmed by 6 bases and J by 1 base, 8 bases remained unmatched. The CDR3 totals 15 residues. The germline CDR1 and CDR2 sequences are SGHTA and FQGNSA. CDR3 loop: CASSLRDRVQETQYF. CDR3 DNA sequence: TGTGCCAGCAGTCTCCGGGACAGAGTCCAAGAGACCCAGTACTTC.

This clonotype was recorded only once. The J gene is TRBJ2-6, the V gene TRBV19; D gene ambiguous. This CDR3 has 15 amino acids. Germline assignment: CDR1 LNHDA and CDR2 SQIVND (reference sequence). V was pared by 3 bases and J by 0 bases, with 6 bases between. The CDR3 spells CASSISTSGANVLTF. The CDR3 region has the DNA TGTGCCAGTAGTATCTCAACCTCTGGGGCCAACGTCCTGACTTTC.

J is TRBJ1-6 and V is TRBV5-5; D might be TRBD1 (5 bases). V was clipped by 4 bases and J by 0 bases, with 17 bases between them. The CDR3 is 18 amino acids. Germline CDR1 is SGHKS and CDR2 is YYEKEE (reference sequence). This CDR3 reads CASSQTHQGSSYNSPLHF. CDR3 sequence (DNA): TGTGCCAGCAGCCAAACGCACCAGGGTAGCTCCTATAATTCACCCCTCCACTTT. Looking up the rest from reference TRBV5-5 and TRBJ1-6 gives the full variable domain: DAGVTQSPTHLIKTRGQQVTLRCSPISGHKSVSWYQQVLGQGPQFIFQYYEKEERGRGNFPDRFSARQFPNYSSELNVNALLLGDSALYLCASSQTHQGSSYNSPLHFGNGTRLTVT.

This chain uses TRBV9 with TRBJ1-1; D is perhaps TRBD1 (5 bases). V was clipped by 8 bases and J by 1 base, with 15 bases between them. Germline V gene sequence: CDR1 SGDLS, CDR2 YYNGEE. The CDR3 extends over 14 amino acids. DNA for the CDR3: TGTGCCAGTTCAACCGCAGGGTCGAACACTGAAGCTTTCTTT. Its translation: CASSTAGSNTEAFF.

V usage is TRBV29-1 and J usage is TRBJ2-7; D unclear. This CDR3 has 12 amino acids. Trimming took off 5 bases at V and 0 bases at J, with 8 bases between the two ends. Germline V gene sequence: CDR1 SQVTM, CDR2 ANQGSEA. CDR3: CSVRAVSYEQYF. In nucleotides, the CDR3 is TGCAGCGTTCGGGCCGTCTCCTACGAGCAGTACTTC.

CDR3 DNA sequence: TGCGCCAGCAGCAAAGGACAGGACTACAATGAGCAGTTCTTC. The encoded protein is CASSKGQDYNEQFF. The rearrangement joins TRBV5-1 to TRBJ2-1, with TRBD1 identical over 7 bases. V lost 4 bases, J lost 3 bases, and 4 bases stayed unmatched. The CDR3 totals 14 residues. Germline V lookup: CDR1 SGHRS, CDR2 YFSETQ.